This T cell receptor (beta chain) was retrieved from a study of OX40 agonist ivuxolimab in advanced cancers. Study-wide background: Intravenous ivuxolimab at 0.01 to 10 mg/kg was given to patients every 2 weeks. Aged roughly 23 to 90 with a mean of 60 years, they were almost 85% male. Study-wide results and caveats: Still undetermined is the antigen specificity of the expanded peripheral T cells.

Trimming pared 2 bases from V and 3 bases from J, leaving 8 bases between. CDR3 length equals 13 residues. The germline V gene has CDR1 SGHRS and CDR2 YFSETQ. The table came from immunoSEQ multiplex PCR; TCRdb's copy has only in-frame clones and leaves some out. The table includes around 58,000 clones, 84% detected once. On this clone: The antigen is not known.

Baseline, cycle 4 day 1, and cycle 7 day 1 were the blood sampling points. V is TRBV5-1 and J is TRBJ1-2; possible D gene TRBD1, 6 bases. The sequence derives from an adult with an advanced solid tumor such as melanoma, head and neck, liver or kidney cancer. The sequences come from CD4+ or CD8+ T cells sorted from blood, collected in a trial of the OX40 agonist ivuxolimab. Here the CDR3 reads CASSFEGDYGYTF. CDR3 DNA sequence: TGCGCCAGCAGCTTTGAGGGGGACTATGGCTACACCTTC.